What follows is one T cell receptor beta chain and its context. This specimen comes from a study of shared clonotypes between healthy human individuals. Naive-designated CD8 cells lacked CD45RO, were positively enriched for CCR7, and omitted terminally differentiated effector memory CD45RA+ cells. The CDR3 covers 20 residues. From germline, CDR1 is ENHRY and CDR2 SYGVKD. Trimming cost V 6 bases and J 2 bases; bases outside gene matches: 21. As handled by the study authors: Junction-only immunoSEQ sequences carried no quality scores, so filtering differed. Repertoires were generated with immunoSEQ multiplex PCR, while TCRdb's copy carries only in-frame clones and drops some. V, J and clone size were drawn from that table, and D and trimming were deduced from the DNA. The data contain roughly 570,000 clones, 98% of them singletons.

The source of this sequence is a man aged 25-45 years in good health. V and J are TRBV10-3 and TRBJ2-7; 11 bases align to TRBD2. Sequenced: naive CD8+ T cells sorted from blood. The CDR3: CAISPGSSGRTTAHAYEQYF. Here the CDR3 DNA reads TGTGCCATCAGCCCCGGTTCTAGCGGGAGGACCACTGCCCACGCCTACGAGCAGTACTTC.